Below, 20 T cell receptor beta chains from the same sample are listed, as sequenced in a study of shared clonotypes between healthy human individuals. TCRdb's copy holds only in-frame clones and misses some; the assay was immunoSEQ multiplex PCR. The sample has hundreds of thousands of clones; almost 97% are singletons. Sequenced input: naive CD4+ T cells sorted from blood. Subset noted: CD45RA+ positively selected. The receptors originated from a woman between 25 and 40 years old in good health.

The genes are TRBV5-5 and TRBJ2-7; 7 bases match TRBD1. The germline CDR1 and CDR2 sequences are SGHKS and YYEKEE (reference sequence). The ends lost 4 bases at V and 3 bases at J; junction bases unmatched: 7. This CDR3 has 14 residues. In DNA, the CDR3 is TGTGCCAGCAGCAGGACAGGAGGAAACTACGAGCAGTACTTC. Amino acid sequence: CASSRTGGNYEQYF.

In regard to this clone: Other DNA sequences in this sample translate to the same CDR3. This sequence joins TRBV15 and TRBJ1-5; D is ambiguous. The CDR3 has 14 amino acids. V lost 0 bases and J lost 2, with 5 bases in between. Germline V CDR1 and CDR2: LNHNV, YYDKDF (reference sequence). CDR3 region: CATSRDRGNQPQHF. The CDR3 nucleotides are TGTGCCACCAGCAGAGATCGGGGCAATCAGCCCCAGCATTTT.

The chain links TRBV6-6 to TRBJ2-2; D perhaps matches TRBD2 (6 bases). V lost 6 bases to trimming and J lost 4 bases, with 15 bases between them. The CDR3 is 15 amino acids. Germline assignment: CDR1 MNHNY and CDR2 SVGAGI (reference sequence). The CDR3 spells CASSYGPAGTGELFF. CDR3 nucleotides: TGTGCCAGCAGCTACGGCCCAGCGGGCACCGGGGAGCTGTTTTTT.

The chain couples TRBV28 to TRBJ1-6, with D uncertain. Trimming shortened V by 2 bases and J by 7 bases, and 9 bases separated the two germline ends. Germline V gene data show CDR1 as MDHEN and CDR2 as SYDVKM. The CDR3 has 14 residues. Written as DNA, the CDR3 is TGTGCCAGCAGTTTAAGGCAGGCCAATTCACCCCTCCACTTT. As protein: CASSLRQANSPLHF. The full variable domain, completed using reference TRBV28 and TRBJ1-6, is DVKVTQSSRYLVKRTGEKVFLECVQDMDHENMFWYRQDPGLGLRLIYFSYDVKMKEKGDIPEGYSVSREKKERFSLILESASTNQTSMYLCASSLRQANSPLHFGNGTRLTVT.

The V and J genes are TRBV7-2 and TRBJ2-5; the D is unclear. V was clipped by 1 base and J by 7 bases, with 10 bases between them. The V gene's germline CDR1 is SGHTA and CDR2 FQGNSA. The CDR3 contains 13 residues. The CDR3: CASSLGRWGTQYF. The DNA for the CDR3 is TGTGCCAGCAGCTTAGGTCGGTGGGGGACCCAGTACTTC.

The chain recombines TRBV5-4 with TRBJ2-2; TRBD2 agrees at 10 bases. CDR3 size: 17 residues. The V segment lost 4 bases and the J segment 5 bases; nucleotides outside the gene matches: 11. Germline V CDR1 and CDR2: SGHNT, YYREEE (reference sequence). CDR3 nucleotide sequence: TGTGCCAGCAGCCAACTCCCTAGCGGGAGTCGGACCGGGGAGCTGTTTTTT. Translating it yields CASSQLPSGSRTGELFF. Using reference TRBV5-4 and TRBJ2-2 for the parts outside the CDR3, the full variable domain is ETGVTQSPTHLIKTRGQQVTLRCSSQSGHNTVSWYQQALGQGPQFIFQYYREEENGRGNFPPRFSGLQFPNYSSELNVNALELDDSALYLCASSQLPSGSRTGELFFGEGSRLTVL.

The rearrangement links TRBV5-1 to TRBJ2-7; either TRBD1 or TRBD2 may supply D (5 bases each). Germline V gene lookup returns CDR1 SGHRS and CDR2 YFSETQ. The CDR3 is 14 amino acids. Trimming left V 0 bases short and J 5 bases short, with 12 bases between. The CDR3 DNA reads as TGCGCCAGCAGCTTGGGGGGGAAAGGGGACGAGCAGTACTTC. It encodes CASSLGGKGDEQYF.

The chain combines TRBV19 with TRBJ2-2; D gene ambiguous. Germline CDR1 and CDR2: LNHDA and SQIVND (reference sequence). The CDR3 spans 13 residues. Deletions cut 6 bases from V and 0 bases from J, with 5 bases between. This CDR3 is CASRGTNTGELFF. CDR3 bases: TGTGCCAGTAGGGGCACGAACACCGGGGAGCTGTTTTTT.

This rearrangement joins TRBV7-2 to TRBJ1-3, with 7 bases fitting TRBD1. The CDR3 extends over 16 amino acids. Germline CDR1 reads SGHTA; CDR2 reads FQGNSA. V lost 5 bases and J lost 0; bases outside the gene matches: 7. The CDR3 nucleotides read TGTGCCAGCAGCCGCCCGGGACAGAACTCTGGAAACACCATATATTTT. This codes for CASSRPGQNSGNTIYF.

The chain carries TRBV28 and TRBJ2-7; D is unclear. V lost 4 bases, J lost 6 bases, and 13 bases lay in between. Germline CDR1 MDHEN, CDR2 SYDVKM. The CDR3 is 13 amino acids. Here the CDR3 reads CASSSKPVGEQYF. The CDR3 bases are TGTGCCAGCAGTTCCAAGCCGGTCGGCGAGCAGTACTTC.

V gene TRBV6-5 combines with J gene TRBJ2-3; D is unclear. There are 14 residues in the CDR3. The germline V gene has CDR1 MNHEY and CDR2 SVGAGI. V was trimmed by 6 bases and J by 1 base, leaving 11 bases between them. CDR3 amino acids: CASRTGTGTDTQYF. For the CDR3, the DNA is TGTGCCAGCAGAACGGGCACGGGCACAGATACGCAGTATTTT.

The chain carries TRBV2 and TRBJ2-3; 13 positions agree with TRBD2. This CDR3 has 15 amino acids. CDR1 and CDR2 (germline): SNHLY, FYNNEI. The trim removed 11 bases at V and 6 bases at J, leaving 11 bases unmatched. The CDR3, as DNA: TGTGCCGGATCCGGGACTAGCGGGAAGGGGGATACGCAGTATTTT. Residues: CAGSGTSGKGDTQYF.

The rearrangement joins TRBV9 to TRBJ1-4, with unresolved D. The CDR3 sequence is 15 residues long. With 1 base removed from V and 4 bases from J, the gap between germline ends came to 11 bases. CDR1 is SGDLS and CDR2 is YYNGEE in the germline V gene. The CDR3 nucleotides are TGTGCCAGCAGCGTATCGGGAGGGTTTAATGAAAAACTGTTTTTT. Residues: CASSVSGGFNEKLFF.

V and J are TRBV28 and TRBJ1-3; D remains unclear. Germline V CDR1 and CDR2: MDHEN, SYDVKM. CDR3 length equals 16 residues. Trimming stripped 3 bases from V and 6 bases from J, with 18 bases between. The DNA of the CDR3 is TGTGCCAGCAGTTTTTACTCCCGTTCTCTGGAAAACACCATATATTTT. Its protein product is CASSFYSRSLENTIYF.

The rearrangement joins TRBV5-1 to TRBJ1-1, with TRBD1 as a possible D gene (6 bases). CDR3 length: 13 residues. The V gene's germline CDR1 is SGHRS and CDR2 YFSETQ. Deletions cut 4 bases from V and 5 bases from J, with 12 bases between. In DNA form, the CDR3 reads TGCGCCAGCAGCCCGGACAGACGGACTGAAGCTTTCTTT. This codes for CASSPDRRTEAFF.

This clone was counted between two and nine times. As DNA, the CDR3 is TGTGCCAGCTCGGCCGGAGGGGGCGAGCAGTACTTC. Translated: CASSAGGGEQYF. The chain links TRBV18 to TRBJ2-7; D is perhaps TRBD1 or TRBD2 (6 bases each). V was trimmed by 6 bases and J by 6 bases, leaving 12 bases between them. The germline V gene encodes CDR1 KGHSH and CDR2 LQKENI. The CDR3 is 12 amino acids.

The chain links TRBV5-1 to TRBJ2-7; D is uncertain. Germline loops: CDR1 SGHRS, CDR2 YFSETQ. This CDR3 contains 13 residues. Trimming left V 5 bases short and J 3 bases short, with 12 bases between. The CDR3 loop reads CASRGIVGYEQYF. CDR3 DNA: TGCGCCAGCAGAGGGATAGTCGGCTACGAGCAGTACTTC.

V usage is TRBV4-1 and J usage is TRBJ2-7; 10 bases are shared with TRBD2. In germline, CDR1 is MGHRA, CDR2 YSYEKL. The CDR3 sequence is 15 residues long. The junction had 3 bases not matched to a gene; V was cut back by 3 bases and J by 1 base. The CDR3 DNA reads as TGCGCCAGCAGCCAGCCTAGCGGGAGATCCTACGAGCAGTACTTC. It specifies CASSQPSGRSYEQYF.

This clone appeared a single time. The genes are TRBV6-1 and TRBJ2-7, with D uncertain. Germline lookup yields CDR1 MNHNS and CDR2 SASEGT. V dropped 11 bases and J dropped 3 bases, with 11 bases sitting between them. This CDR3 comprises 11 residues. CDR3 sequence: CASHSRYEQYF. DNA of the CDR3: TGTGCCTCCCATTCACGCTACGAGCAGTACTTC.

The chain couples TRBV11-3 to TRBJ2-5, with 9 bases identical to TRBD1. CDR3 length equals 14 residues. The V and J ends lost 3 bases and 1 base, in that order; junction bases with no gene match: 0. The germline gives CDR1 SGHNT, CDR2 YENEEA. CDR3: CASSLTGGQETQYF. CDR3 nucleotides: TGTGCCAGCAGCTTGACAGGGGGCCAAGAGACCCAGTACTTC. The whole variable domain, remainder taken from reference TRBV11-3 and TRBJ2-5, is EAGVVQSPRYKIIEKKQPVAFWCNPISGHNTLYWYLQNLGQGPELLIRYENEEAVDDSQLPKDRFSAERLKGVDSTLKIQPAELGDSAVYLCASSLTGGQETQYFGPGTRLLVL.